Listed here is a single T cell receptor beta chain. Its antigen is unidentified. Germline V CDR1 and CDR2: MDHEN, SYDVKM. This CDR3 region has 16 residues. Trimming took off 2 bases at V and 3 bases at J, with 13 bases between the two ends. The data stem from a study of T cell repertoires in cytomegalovirus infection. Study-wide background: TCR beta signatures that were public indicated CMV infection and matching HLA type.

General study findings and limits: Cumulated frequencies of public TCR beta families served to identify carriers of CMV plus the relevant HLA. HLA-C-restricted CMV clonotypes gave the most frequent clonotype in two of eight donors.

TCRdb reanalysed the reads using MiXCR and keeps one entry per CDR3 protein. The data contain 200,000 to 250,000 distinct CDR3 sequences, over 20% of them singletons. The origin of this receptor is a human donor in good health (CMV status not recorded). Some clones in this sample may be carry-over from other donors' samples. The sequencing sample was made of CD8+ T cells from PBMCs. The V gene is TRBV28, the J gene TRBJ1-4, with D possibly TRBD1 on 6 matching bases. CDR3 loop: CASSLLGRTANEKLFF. The CDR3, as DNA: TGTGCCAGCAGTTTACTAGGTCGGACAGCTAATGAAAAACTGTTTTTT.